This TCR beta chain emerged from a study of blood T cells in healthy people across ages. A J-beta primer mix and a sample-barcoded 5' primer were used in a second PCR of about 7 to 12 cycles. With 12 random nucleotides, a template-switch adaptor tagged each individual cDNA molecule. Each CDR3 protein is one row after TCRdb ran MiXCR on the 5' RACE reads. The sample lists some 1.6 million distinct CDR3 sequences, roughly 32% seen once, with around 11% in the top ten. The study drew donors from healthy Caucasian individuals in Russia aged 6 to 90. It was approximately 10 milliliters of peripheral blood that were drawn from each donor. The authors extracted at least 5.5 micrograms of total RNA per sample. About this clonotype: Given a much more abundant clone one base away, this may be a read error.

What was sequenced was blood. The clonotype comes from a woman in her twenties or thirties in good health.

The DNA for the CDR3 is TGCGCCGGCAGCTTGGTTGGCAGGGGTTACGACGAGCAGTACTTC. Amino acid sequence: CAGSLVGRGYDEQYF. This chain links TRBV5-1 with TRBJ2-4, with D tentatively TRBD1 (6 bases). The J call may be incorrect, as the DNA end agrees better with TRBJ2-7. This CDR3 is built from 15 residues. The germline V gene encodes CDR1 SGHRS and CDR2 YFSETQ.